The present T cell receptor beta chain was sequenced within a study of human T cells and chemical hapten exposure. Whole-study findings and limits: Clustering by CDR3 similarity yielded significantly more large clusters from expanded TCRs than controls.

TCRdb ran MiXCR on the RACE reads and lists one entry per CDR3 protein. Seen here are about 340,000 distinct CDR3 sequences, around 7% observed once, and the top ten hold 8% to 9%. This clonotype turned up a few times. Its antigen is not known. The time point denotes: patch test 1, 2 weeks after DPC sensitization. Treatment described: therapeutic diphenylcyclopropenone sensitization with weekly scalp DPC. This CDR3 is 16 amino acids long. Germline CDR1 is MDHEN and CDR2 is SYDVKM. Germline trimming cut 8 bases from V and 1 base from J; bases unmatched to any gene: 10. The source material was whole blood, sampled in connection with sensitization to the hapten diphenylcyclopropenone (DPC). This TCR came from a woman aged 18-29 years with alopecia areata. Some clones in this sample may be carry-over from other donors' samples. V is TRBV28 and J is TRBJ2-1, with 8 bases that match TRBD1. In DNA form, the CDR3 reads TGTGCCAGCTGGAAGTTCGGGGACAGGTCCTACAATGAGCAGTTCTTC. The encoded protein is CASWKFGDRSYNEQFF.